The present T cell receptor (beta chain) was sequenced within a study of post-analysis software for immune sequencing data. Findings of the study overall: Controls had significantly higher normalized Chao1 diversity than multiple sclerosis patients. Five TRBV segments, including TRBV5-6, TRBV5-1 and TRBV20-1, were more frequent in patients than controls.

cDNA libraries of TCR beta carried unique molecular identifiers. Each CDR3 protein gets one entry after TCRdb re-called the PCR reads with MiXCR. The profile shows some 890,000 distinct CDR3 sequences, around 50% of them singletons. This clonotype was observed a handful of times. Its antigen is not known. In germline, CDR1 is SGHRS, CDR2 YFSETQ. The CDR3 is 13 residues long. The ends were cut back, 4 bases at V and 5 bases at J, with 12 bases in the middle. The TCR sequence derives from a girl between 5 and 17 years old with multiple sclerosis. The sample taken for sequencing was blood. The chain joins TRBV5-1 to TRBJ2-5; unclear D gene. The CDR3: CASSDTSRETQYF. The CDR3 DNA reads as TGCGCCAGCAGCGATACGTCGCGGGAGACCCAGTACTTC. The entire variable domain, with the rest obtained from reference TRBV5-1 and TRBJ2-5, is as follows: KAGVTQTPRYLIKTRGQQVTLSCSPISGHRSVSWYQQTPGQGLQFLFEYFSETQRNKGNFPGRFSGRQFSNSRSEMNVSTLELGDSALYLCASSDTSRETQYFGPGTRLLVL.